Below, 3 T cell receptor beta chains from the same sample are listed, as sequenced in a study of cytomegalovirus exposure and HLA in healthy donors. 13 Jbeta primers and 60 Vbeta primers were used for the PCR. The method was immunoSEQ multiplex PCR; TCRdb's version includes in-frame clones alone and lacks a portion of them. The sample has roughly 100,000 clones; roughly 60% are singletons. The sequenced material came from PBMCs. Source of these receptors: a human donor in good health.

The V and J genes are TRBV6-6 and TRBJ1-1; TRBD1 is a possible D gene (5 bases). The CDR3 covers 14 residues. From germline, CDR1 is MNHNY and CDR2 SVGAGI (reference sequence). V was clipped by 6 bases and J by 0 bases, with 11 bases between them. The CDR3 DNA follows: TGTGCCAGCAGGAGGACGGGGGTGAACACTGAAGCTTTCTTT. It specifies CASRRTGVNTEAFF.

CDR3: CASSKSSKLGEETQYF. Written as DNA, the CDR3 is TGTGCCAGCAGCAAATCGTCTAAACTAGGAGAAGAGACCCAGTACTTC. This sequence joins TRBV21-1 and TRBJ2-5; no DNA check was done on the table's D call, TRBD2. TRBV21-1 is tagged as a pseudogene. This CDR3 has 16 residues.

This clone was found once. The chain has TRBV4-1 and TRBJ2-7; D gene ambiguous. The CDR3 extends over 14 amino acids. Germline lookup yields CDR1 MGHRA and CDR2 YSYEKL. Trimming shortened V by 1 base and J by 2 bases, and 9 bases separated the two germline ends. Written as DNA, the CDR3 is TGCGCCAGCAGCCAAGGGCGAGGTACCTACGAGCAGTACTTC. This gives the protein CASSQGRGTYEQYF.